The T cell receptor beta chain described here comes from a study of regulatory T cells in long-lasting Graves disease (dated by TCRdb to the early 2020s). Broadly, across the study: Patients with newly diagnosed Graves' disease had been on antithyroid drugs for under 3 months. Peripheral blood TCR sequencing and RNA sequencing compared persistent Graves' disease patients with newly diagnosed Graves' disease patients. The study took place in China and was registered as a clinical trial. A total of approximately 35 samples underwent TCR sequencing: some 13 from persistent and some 20 from newly diagnosed Graves' disease patients.

This clonotype was recorded many times. This receptor's antigen is unknown. Base-call qualities are not available, and no considerably larger clone is one nucleotide away. Broader findings and caveats from the paper: Compared with newly diagnosed patients, persistent Graves' disease patients had lower TCR Shannon entropy and fewer highly expanded clones, which suggests clonal expansion. The authors noted that the small sample size was a limitation that may lower accuracy. TRBV28, TRBJ1-2 and TRBJ2-5 were preferentially used in persistent disease, while TRBV20-1 and TRBJ2-1 were favored in newly diagnosed disease. Only the TCR beta chain was sequenced and analyzed. The study examined only peripheral blood because the primary lesion, thyroid tissue, could not be accessed. A larger number of public clonotypes was shared among persistent patients (about 2,700) than among newly diagnosed patients (around 890).

The germline ends are 11 bases apart after V is trimmed by 5 bases and J by 4 bases. CDR1 and CDR2 are drawn from the germline V gene: MDHEN, SYDVKM. The cysteine opens and the phenylalanine closes a CDR3 of 13 amino acids. Of all the DNA, just the CDR3 is kept, 39 bases in frame from base 1. Library preparation employed multiplex PCR. The sample was run on an Illumina HiSeq 4000. TCR beta libraries were built with iRepertoire HTBI primers and Arm-PCR amplification of CDR3 regions. PCR products were gel purified before sequencing. The study's processing was this. Gene usage analysis of CDR3 amino acid clonotypes used the approximately 62 TRBV and more than 13 TRBJ segments found across samples. Filtered high-quality paired reads were merged into contigs using COPE and FqMerger. BLAST was used to align contigs to the IMGT TRBV, TRBD and TRBJ reference genes, and CDR3 was defined following IMGT. Clonotypes above 0.1% frequency were classified as highly expanded clones. Shannon entropy served as the measure of repertoire diversity, while the Gini coefficient captured V-J evenness. A clonotype was considered public if more than one individual shared it. Using fastp at Q25 and MiXCR, TCRdb reprocessed the public reads and kept productive beta chains. Each CDR3 protein gets just one entry, which takes the most common genes and DNA from the rows behind it. None of the V and J calls come from the authors' own analysis; TCRdb made them. This sample lists more than 450,000 distinct CDR3 sequences; approximately 12% were detected once. The ten largest clones capture roughly 8.9% of the sample.

This sample's time point label indicates: newly diagnosed GD, antithyroid drugs for less than 3 months. For both TCR sequencing and RNA sequencing, RNA was extracted from PBMCs using TRIzol. Graves' disease was diagnosed according to American Thyroid Association guidelines. Recruitment of patients was carried out at an endocrinology department in Xi'an, China. Each patient gave about 10 milliliters of peripheral blood, collected in an EDTA anticoagulant tube. Ficoll Paque Plus density gradient separation was used to isolate PBMCs, and no further T cell sorting was done. An Agilent 2100 Bioanalyzer and agarose gel were used to check RNA quality, while a NanoDrop 2000 measured RNA concentration. This same sample was also taken into another study, of T cells in Graves' hyperthyroidism and ophthalmopathy. Per that second paper: Stable Graves' hyperthyroidism was defined as no progression to ophthalmopathy during 18 months of follow-up. The hyperthyroidism patients were between 18 and 65 years old and newly diagnosed, with a disease duration of less than 2 months. Any patient with an uncontrolled infection, another autoimmune disease, pregnancy or lactation was excluded. Diagnoses were established on the basis of clinical symptoms, serum thyroxine and TRAb, thyroid ultrasound, and orbital computed tomography. The first round of RT-PCR for the TCR CDR3 was performed with the HTBI primer set and the Qiagen OneStep RT-PCR kit. Blood samples also contained most of the expanded thyroid clonotypes (frequency above 0.001), which suggests that blood repertoires may reflect thyroid immune responses. A model built on a 13 V-J signature distinguished ophthalmopathy from stable hyperthyroidism, reaching roughly 88% sensitivity and 81.08% specificity in cross-validation and 80%/75% in testing. During validation, the model predicted progression to ophthalmopathy a median of approximately 6.5 months ahead of onset, with more than 55% sensitivity and 72.22% specificity. TCR V-J signatures able to tell the groups apart were searched for in a discovery cohort of 90 to 100 patients, of whom 40 to 45 had Graves' ophthalmopathy and 55 to 60 had stable Graves' hyperthyroidism. Whether ophthalmopathy could be predicted prospectively was tested in an independent validation cohort made up of 18 to 20 hyperthyroidism patients plus 17 patients who later progressed to ophthalmopathy. The 90 to 100 discovery patients were randomly divided into training and test sets at a 7:3 ratio. Thyroid tissue and blood T-cell repertoires from six Graves' hyperthyroidism patients were also compared in the study. Following sampling, methimazole starting at 30 mg daily was given to hyperthyroidism patients, and high-dose intravenous methylprednisolone was given to ophthalmopathy patients. Libraries were constructed in a second round of multiplex PCR, after which size selection and purification were carried out. Sequencing of the libraries was done on an Illumina HiSeq2000 using paired-end 100 bp reads. SOAPnuke was used to process the raw data, with reads discarded if the reads contained adapters or uncalled bases, had a mean Phred below 15, or lacked an exact constant-primer or identifier match. COPE v1.2.5 was used to merge the high-quality paired reads, and each unique nucleotide sequence was defined as a clonotype. MiTCR v1.1 was used to align clonotypes to the IMGT TRBV, TRBD and TRBJ reference segments. The analysis included only V-J combinations with a frequency above 0.0001, which together covered approximately 99% of the repertoires. A TCS score was defined as the ratio of F50 (clonal expansion) to E x V (chaos), with BLOSUM62-based TCRdist applied between CDR3 peptides within each V-J. Welch's t-statistics and random forest reduced 450 to 600 V-J features to 10 to 15, which were used in a naive Bayes classifier (R e1071). Sample size was not statistically predetermined, and investigators were not blinded to group allocation. According to the paper, TCR Vbeta CDR3 sequencing was carried out on roughly 130 peripheral blood samples, which came from fewer than 50 ophthalmopathy, approximately 78 hyperthyroidism and approximately 17 progressor patients.

This chain joins TRBV28 to TRBJ1-2; TRBD1 is a possible D gene, resting on 5 matching bases. This receptor was obtained from a woman aged 25-40 years with Graves disease. Donor details come from another sample of the same person, matched by shared clones. The sequencing used peripheral blood mononuclear cells (PBMCs), collected at new diagnosis, from a patient treated with antithyroid drugs. The CDR3 has the sequence CASSGGKGYGYTF. Read as DNA, the sequence is TGTGCCAGCAGTGGGGGGAAGGGCTATGGCTACACCTTC.